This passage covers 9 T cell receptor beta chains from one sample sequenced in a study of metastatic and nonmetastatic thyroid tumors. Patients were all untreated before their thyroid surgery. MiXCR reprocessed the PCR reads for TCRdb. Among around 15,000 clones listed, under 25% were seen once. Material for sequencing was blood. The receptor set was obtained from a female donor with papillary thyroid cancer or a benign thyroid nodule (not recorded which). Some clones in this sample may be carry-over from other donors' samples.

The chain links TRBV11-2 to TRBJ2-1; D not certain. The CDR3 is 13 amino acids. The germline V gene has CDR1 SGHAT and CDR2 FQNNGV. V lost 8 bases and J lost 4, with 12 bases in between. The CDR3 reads CASGSELYNEQFF. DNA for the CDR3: TGTGCCAGCGGCTCAGAGTTATACAATGAGCAGTTCTTC.

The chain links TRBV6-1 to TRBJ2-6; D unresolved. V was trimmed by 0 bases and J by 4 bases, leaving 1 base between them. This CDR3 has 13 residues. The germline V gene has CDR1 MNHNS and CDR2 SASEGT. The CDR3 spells CASSEAGANVLTF. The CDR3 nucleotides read TGTGCCAGCAGTGAAGCAGGGGCCAACGTCCTGACTTTC.

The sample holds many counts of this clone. CDR3 coding DNA: TGTGCCAGCAGCCCGGGGACACCACGCGGGGCCCAGTACTTC. Its protein is CASSPGTPRGAQYF. The chain has TRBV7-7 and TRBJ2-5; D tentatively fits TRBD1 or TRBD2 (6 bases each). The germline gives CDR1 SSHAT, CDR2 FNYEAQ (reference sequence). There are 14 residues in the CDR3. V was pared by 5 bases and J by 9 bases, with 19 bases between.

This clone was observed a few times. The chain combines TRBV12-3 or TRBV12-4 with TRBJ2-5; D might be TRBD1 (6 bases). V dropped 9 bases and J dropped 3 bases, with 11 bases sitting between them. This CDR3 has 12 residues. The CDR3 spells CASRTDKETQYF. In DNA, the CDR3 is TGTGCCAGTAGGACAGATAAAGAGACCCAGTACTTC.

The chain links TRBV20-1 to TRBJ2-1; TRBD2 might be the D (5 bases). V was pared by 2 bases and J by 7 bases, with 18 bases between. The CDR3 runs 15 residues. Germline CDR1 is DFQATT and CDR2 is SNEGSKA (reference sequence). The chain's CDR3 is CSARRFVGVVNEQFF. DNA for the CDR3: TGCAGTGCTAGAAGGTTCGTGGGAGTGGTTAATGAGCAGTTCTTC.

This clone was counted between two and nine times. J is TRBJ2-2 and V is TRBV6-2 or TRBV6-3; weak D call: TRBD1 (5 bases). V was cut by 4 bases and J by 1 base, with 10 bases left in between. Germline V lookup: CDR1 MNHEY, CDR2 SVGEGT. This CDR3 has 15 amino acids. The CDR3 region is CASSSPDRNTGELFF. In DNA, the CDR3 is TGTGCCAGCAGTTCACCTGACAGGAACACCGGGGAGCTGTTTTTT.

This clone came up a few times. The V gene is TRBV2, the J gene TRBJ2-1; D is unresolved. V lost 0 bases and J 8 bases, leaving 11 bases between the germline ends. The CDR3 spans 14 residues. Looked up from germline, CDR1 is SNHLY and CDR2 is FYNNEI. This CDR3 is CASSEALRDDEQFF. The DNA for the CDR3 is TGTGCCAGCAGTGAAGCGCTTCGTGACGATGAGCAGTTCTTC.

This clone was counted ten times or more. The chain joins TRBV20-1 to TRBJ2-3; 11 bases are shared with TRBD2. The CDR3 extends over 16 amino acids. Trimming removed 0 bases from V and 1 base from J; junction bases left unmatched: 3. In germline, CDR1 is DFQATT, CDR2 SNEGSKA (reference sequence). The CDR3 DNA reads TGCAGTGCTAGAGATCATAGCGGGGGGGGCACAGATACGCAGTATTTT. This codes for CSARDHSGGGTDTQYF.

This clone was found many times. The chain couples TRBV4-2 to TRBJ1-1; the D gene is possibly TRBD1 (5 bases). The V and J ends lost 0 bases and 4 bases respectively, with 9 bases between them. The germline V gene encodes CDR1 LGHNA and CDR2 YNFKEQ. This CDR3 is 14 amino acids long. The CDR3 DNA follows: TGTGCCAGCAGCCAAGAGACAGCCGGCACTGAAGCTTTCTTT. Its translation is CASSQETAGTEAFF.